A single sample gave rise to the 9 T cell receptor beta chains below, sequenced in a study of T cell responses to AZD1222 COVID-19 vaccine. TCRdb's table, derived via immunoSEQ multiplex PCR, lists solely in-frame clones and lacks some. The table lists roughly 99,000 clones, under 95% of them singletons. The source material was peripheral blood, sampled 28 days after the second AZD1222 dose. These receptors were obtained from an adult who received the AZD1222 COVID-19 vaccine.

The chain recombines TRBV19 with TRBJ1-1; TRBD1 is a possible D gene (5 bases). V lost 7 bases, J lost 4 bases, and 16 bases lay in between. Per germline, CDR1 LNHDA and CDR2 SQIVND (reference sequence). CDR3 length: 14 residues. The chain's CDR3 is CASISDTRVTEAFF. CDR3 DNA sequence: TGTGCCAGTATCTCGGACACCCGCGTCACTGAAGCTTTCTTT.

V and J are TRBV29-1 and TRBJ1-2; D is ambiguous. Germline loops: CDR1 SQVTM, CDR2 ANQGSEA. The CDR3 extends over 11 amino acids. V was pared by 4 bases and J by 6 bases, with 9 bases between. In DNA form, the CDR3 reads TGCAGCGTTGGGCGATCCGATGGCTACACCTTC. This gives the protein CSVGRSDGYTF.

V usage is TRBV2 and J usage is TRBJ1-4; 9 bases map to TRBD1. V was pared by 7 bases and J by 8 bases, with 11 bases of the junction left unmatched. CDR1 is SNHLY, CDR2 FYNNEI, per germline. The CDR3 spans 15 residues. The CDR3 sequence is CASILARTGAEKLFF. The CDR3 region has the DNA TGTGCCAGCATTCTCGCCCGGACAGGGGCAGAAAAACTGTTTTTT.

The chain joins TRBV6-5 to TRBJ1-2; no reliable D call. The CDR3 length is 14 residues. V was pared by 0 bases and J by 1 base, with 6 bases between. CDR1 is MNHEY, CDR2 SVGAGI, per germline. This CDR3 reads CASSYSPSNYGYTF. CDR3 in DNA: TGTGCCAGCAGTTACTCGCCGAGTAACTATGGCTACACCTTC.

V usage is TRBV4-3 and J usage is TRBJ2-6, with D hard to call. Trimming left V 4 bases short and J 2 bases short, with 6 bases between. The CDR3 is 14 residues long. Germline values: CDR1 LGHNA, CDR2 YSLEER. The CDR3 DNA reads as TGCGCCAGCAGCCCCAAAGCTGGGGCCAACGTCCTGACTTTC. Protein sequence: CASSPKAGANVLTF.

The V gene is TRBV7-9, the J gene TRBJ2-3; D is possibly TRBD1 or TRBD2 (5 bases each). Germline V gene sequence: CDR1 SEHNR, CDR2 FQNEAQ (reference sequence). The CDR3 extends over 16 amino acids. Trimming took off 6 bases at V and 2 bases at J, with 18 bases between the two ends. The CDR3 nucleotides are TGTGCCAGCAGGTTCCGGGACGCTTCGTCCACAGATACGCAGTATTTT. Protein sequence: CASRFRDASSTDTQYF.

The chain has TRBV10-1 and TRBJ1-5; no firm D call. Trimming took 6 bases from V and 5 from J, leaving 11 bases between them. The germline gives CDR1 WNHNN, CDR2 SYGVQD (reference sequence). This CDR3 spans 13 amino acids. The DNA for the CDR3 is TGCGCCAGCAGCGCTCTTAGGGATCAGCCCCAGCATTTT. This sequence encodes CASSALRDQPQHF.

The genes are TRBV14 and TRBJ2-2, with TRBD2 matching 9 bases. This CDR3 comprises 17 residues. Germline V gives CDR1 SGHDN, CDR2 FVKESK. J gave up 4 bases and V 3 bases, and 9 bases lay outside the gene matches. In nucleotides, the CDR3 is TGTGCCAGCAGCCAGTCCCGACCAGCGGGAGGCACCGGGGAGCTGTTTTTT. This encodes CASSQSRPAGGTGELFF.

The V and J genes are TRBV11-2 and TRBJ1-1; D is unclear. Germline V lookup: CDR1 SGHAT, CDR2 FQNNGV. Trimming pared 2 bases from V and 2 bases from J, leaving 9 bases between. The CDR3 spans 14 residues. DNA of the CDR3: TGTGCCAGCAGCTTACTTCAGTATAACACTGAAGCTTTCTTT. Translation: CASSLLQYNTEAFF.